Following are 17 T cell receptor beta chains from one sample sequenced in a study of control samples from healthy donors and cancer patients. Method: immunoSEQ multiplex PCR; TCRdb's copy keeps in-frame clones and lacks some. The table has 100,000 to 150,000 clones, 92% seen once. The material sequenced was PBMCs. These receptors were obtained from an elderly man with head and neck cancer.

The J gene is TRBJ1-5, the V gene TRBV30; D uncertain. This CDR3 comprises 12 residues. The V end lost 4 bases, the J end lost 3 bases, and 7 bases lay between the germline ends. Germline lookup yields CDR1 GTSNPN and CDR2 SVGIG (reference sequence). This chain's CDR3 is CAWKVNNQPQHF. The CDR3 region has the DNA TGTGCCTGGAAGGTTAACAATCAGCCCCAGCATTTT.

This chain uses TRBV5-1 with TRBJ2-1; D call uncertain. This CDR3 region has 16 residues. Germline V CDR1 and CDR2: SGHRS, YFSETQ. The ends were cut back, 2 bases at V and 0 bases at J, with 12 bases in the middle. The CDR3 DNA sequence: TGCGCCAGCAGCTTTGATGGCGGAAGCTCCTACAATGAGCAGTTCTTC. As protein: CASSFDGGSSYNEQFF.

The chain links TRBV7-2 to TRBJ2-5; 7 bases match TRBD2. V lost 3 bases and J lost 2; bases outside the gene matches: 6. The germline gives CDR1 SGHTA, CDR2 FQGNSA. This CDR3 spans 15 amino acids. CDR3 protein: CASSLAGVRQETQYF. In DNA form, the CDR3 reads TGTGCCAGCAGCTTGGCGGGAGTTCGGCAAGAGACCCAGTACTTC.

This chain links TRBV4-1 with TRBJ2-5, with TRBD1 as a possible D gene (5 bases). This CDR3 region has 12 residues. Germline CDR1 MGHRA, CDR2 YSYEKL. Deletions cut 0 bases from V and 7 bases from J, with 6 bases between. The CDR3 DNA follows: TGCGCCAGCAGCCAAGATCAGGGGACCCAGTACTTC. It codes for CASSQDQGTQYF.

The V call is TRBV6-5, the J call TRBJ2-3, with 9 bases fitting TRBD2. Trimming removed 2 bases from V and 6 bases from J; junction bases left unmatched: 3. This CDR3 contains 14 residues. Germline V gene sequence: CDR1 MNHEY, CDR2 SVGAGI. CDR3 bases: TGTGCCAGCAGTTACGGCGGGGGGGCGGATACGCAGTATTTT. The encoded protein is CASSYGGGADTQYF.

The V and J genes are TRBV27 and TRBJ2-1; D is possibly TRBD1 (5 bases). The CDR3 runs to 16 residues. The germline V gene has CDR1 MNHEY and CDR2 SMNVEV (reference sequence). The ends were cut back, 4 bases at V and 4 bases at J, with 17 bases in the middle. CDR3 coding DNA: TGTGCCAGCAGTTCCCTCCGTACCAGGGATTACAATGAGCAGTTCTTC. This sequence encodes CASSSLRTRDYNEQFF.

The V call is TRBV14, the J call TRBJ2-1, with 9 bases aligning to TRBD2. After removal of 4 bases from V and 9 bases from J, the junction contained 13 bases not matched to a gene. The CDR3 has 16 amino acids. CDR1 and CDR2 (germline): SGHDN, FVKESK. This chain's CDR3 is CASSPIRGLASPEQFF. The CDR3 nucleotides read TGTGCCAGCAGCCCCATAAGAGGACTAGCGTCACCTGAGCAGTTCTTC.

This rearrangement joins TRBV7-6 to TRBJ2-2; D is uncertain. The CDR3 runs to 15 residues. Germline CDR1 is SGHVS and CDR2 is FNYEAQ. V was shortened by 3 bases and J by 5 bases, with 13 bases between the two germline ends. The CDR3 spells CASSLGSGITGELFF. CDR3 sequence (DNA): TGTGCCAGCAGCTTGGGGTCCGGTATAACCGGGGAGCTGTTTTTT.

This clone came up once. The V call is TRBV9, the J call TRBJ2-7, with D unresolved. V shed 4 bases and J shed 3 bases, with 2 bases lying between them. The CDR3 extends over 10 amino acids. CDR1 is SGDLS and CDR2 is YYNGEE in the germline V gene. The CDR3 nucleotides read TGTGCCAGCAGCAGCTACGAGCAGTACTTC. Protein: CASSSYEQYF.

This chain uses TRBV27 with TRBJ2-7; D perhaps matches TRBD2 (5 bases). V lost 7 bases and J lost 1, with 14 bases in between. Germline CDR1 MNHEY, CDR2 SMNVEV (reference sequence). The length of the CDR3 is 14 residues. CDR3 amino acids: CASTSSGISYEQYF. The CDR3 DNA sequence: TGTGCCAGCACCTCCTCCGGGATTTCCTACGAGCAGTACTTC.

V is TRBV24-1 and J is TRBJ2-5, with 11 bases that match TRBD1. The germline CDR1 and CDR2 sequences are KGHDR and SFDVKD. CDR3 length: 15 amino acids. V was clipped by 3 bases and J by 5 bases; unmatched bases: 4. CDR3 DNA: TGTGCCACCAGTGATCCGGGACAGGGGGAGGAGACCCAGTACTTC. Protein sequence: CATSDPGQGEETQYF.

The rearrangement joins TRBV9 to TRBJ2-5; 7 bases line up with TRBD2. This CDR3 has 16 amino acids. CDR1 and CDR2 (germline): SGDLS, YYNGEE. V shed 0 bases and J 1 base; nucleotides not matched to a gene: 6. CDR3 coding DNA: TGTGCCAGCAGCGTAGCAGGCGGGGGACGCCAAGAGACCCAGTACTTC. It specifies CASSVAGGGRQETQYF.

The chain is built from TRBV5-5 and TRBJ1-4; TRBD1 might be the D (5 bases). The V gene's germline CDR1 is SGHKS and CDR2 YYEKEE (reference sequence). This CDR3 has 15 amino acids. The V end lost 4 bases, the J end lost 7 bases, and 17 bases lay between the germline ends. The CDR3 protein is CASSQGHVTFEKLFF. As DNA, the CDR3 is TGTGCCAGCAGCCAGGGCCATGTCACTTTTGAAAAACTGTTTTTT.

CDR3 DNA sequence: TGCAGCGTTCAACAGGGGTTATCCTACGAGCAGTACTTC. This codes for CSVQQGLSYEQYF. The chain has TRBV29-1 and TRBJ2-7; 7 nucleotides align to TRBD1. The length of the CDR3 is 13 residues. Germline trimming cut 5 bases from V and 1 base from J; bases unmatched to any gene: 5. Germline CDR1 and CDR2: SQVTM and ANQGSEA.

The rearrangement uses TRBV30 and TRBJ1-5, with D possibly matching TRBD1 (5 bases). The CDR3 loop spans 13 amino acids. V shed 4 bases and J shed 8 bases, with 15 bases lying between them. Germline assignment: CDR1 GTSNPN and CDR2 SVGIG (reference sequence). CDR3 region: CAWTSSLGEPQHF. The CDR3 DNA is TGTGCCTGGACTAGTTCGTTGGGGGAGCCCCAGCATTTT.

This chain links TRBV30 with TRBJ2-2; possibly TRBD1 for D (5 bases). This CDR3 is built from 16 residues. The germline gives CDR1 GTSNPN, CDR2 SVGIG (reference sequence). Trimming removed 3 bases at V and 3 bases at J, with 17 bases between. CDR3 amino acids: CAWRLKGVGHTGELFF. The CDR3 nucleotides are TGTGCCTGGAGGCTAAAAGGGGTTGGGCACACCGGGGAGCTGTTTTTT.

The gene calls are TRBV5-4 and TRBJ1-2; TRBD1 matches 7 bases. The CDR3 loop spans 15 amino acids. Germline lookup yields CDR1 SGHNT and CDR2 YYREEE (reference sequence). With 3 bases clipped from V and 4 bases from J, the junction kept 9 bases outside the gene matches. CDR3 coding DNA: TGTGCCAGCAGCTCCGGACAGGTTCTAGCCTATGGCTACACCTTC. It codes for CASSSGQVLAYGYTF.